The 13 T cell receptor beta chains presented below share a single source sample, sequenced in a study of identical twins. Using its own MiXCR run on the 5' RACE reads, TCRdb lists one record per CDR3 protein. Here the sample spans about 520,000 distinct CDR3 sequences, roughly 21% being singletons. The data were also submitted as part of a second study, on T cells expressing NK-cell markers.

The material sequenced was CD4+ T cells sorted from blood. The source is a woman aged 18-29 years in good health.

This clonotype occurred a few times. The V call is TRBV12-3 or TRBV12-4, the J call TRBJ2-6, with 8 bases identical to TRBD1. The CDR3 has 18 amino acids. V shed 8 bases, J shed 0 bases, and the junction held 12 bases outside the gene matches. DNA for the CDR3: TGTGCCAGCGACTACCGACAGGGGTTTTACTCTGGGGCCAACGTCCTGACTTTC. Its protein is CASDYRQGFYSGANVLTF.

This clonotype was detected only a few times. This chain connects TRBV20-1 to TRBJ2-1, with 10 nucleotides matching TRBD2. Germline V gene data show CDR1 as DFQATT and CDR2 as SNEGSKA (reference sequence). The CDR3 has 14 residues. V dropped 4 bases and J dropped 8; count of bases not matched to a gene: 8. CDR3 DNA sequence: TGCAGTGCTACAAGCGGGGGGGATCTCTATGAGCAGTTCTTC. It codes for CSATSGGDLYEQFF.

The chain links TRBV7-9 to TRBJ2-5, with 8 bases that match TRBD2. The CDR3 has 15 amino acids. V trimming: 6 bases; J trimming: 5 bases; junction bases outside the gene matches: 11. CDR1 and CDR2 (germline): SEHNR, FQNEAQ (reference sequence). The CDR3 bases are TGTGCCAGCAGGTCCGGGACTAGACCCGGCGAGACCCAGTACTTC. It codes for CASRSGTRPGETQYF.

This clonotype was seen only a few times. The CDR3 protein is CASNRDRVVPAFF. DNA for the CDR3: TGTGCCAGCAACAGGGACAGGGTCGTCCCGGCTTTCTTT. The chain links TRBV6-1 to TRBJ1-1; 9 bases agree with TRBD1. The CDR3 runs to 13 residues. Germline CDR1 is MNHNS and CDR2 is SASEGT. The junction had 11 bases not matched to a gene; V was cut back by 7 bases and J by 11 bases.

The gene calls are TRBV6-2 or TRBV6-3 and TRBJ2-1, with 10 nucleotides matching TRBD2. Losses at the gene ends were 7 bases for V and 6 bases for J; bases not matched to a gene: 9. The germline CDR1 and CDR2 sequences are MNHEY and SVGEGT. CDR3 size: 15 residues. The CDR3 spells CASKGSGRQSNEQFF. DNA of the CDR3: TGTGCCAGCAAAGGTAGCGGGAGGCAATCCAATGAGCAGTTCTTC.

This clonotype was seen more than once but under ten times. The chain has TRBV18 and TRBJ1-1; 7 nucleotides agree with TRBD1. V trimming: 5 bases; J trimming: 5 bases; junction bases outside the gene matches: 5. This CDR3 comprises 13 residues. The germline gives CDR1 KGHSH, CDR2 LQKENI. The CDR3 spells CASSSDRKTEAFF. The CDR3 coding sequence is TGTGCCAGCTCATCGGACAGGAAGACTGAAGCTTTCTTT.

This clonotype was counted only a few times. J is TRBJ2-7 and V is TRBV20-1; TRBD2 aligns across 11 bases. The CDR3 length is 16 residues. The germline CDR1 and CDR2 sequences are DFQATT and SNEGSKA (reference sequence). The J segment lost 6 bases and the V segment lost 6 bases, leaving 16 bases of the junction unmatched. CDR3 DNA: TGCAGTGCCTTGATGACCGGGACTAGCGGTGGCTTCGAGCAGTACTTC. Protein: CSALMTGTSGGFEQYF.

The V call is TRBV20-1, the J call TRBJ2-7; D is uncertain. The germline V gene encodes CDR1 DFQATT and CDR2 SNEGSKA (reference sequence). V was clipped by 3 bases and J by 0 bases, with 12 bases between them. This CDR3 is 14 amino acids long. Written as DNA, the CDR3 is TGCAGTGCTAGGAAGCGCCCCGTCTCCTACGAGCAGTACTTC. Translation: CSARKRPVSYEQYF.

This clonotype was recorded a few times. The chain's CDR3 is CASSSLASENEQYF. CDR3 nucleotides: TGCGCCAGCAGCTCCCTAGCTAGCGAGAACGAGCAGTACTTC. This chain joins TRBV5-1 and TRBJ2-7; the D gene is possibly TRBD2 (6 bases). The CDR3 extends over 14 amino acids. V was clipped by 3 bases and J by 5 bases, with 15 bases between them. Germline V lookup: CDR1 SGHRS, CDR2 YFSETQ.

This chain uses TRBV7-9 with TRBJ2-1; TRBD2 matches 8 bases. J was trimmed by 5 bases and V by 9 bases; bases with no gene match: 3. Germline lookup yields CDR1 SEHNR and CDR2 FQNEAQ (reference sequence). The CDR3 covers 12 residues. The CDR3 loop is CASPGGDNEQFF. For the CDR3, the DNA is TGTGCCAGTCCCGGGGGGGACAATGAGCAGTTCTTC.

This clonotype was seen a handful of times. The chain is built from TRBV12-5 and TRBJ2-3; D is uncertain. CDR1 is LGHNT and CDR2 is FRNRAP in the germline V gene. V lost 3 bases and J lost 6, with 4 bases in between. The CDR3 totals 11 residues. Written as DNA, the CDR3 is TGTGCTAGTGGTTTCGCTGATACGCAGTATTTT. Its protein is CASGFADTQYF.

The chain has TRBV20-1 and TRBJ2-1; TRBD2 agrees at 11 bases. Trimming at V came to 6 bases and at J to 5 bases, leaving 3 bases not matched to a gene. The CDR3 spans 13 residues. The germline gives CDR1 DFQATT, CDR2 SNEGSKA (reference sequence). This chain's CDR3 is CSAGTSGHNEQFF. CDR3 nucleotide sequence: TGCAGTGCGGGGACTAGCGGACACAATGAGCAGTTCTTC.

The sample holds a few counts of this clonotype. The chain employs TRBV7-2 and TRBJ2-1; D possibly uses TRBD1 or TRBD2 (5 bases each). CDR3 length equals 16 residues. V lost 5 bases and J 3 bases, leaving 17 bases between the germline ends. CDR1 is SGHTA and CDR2 is FQGNSA in the germline V gene. CDR3 DNA: TGTGCCAGCAGCCTCGGAGGCACAGGCTTCTACAATGAGCAGTTCTTC. It translates to CASSLGGTGFYNEQFF.